These 12 T cell receptor beta chains were sequenced from one sample in a study of blood T cell repertoires in COVID-19. TCRdb keeps only in-frame clones here, not all; method: immunoSEQ multiplex PCR. The sample records roughly 320,000 clones, approximately 90% being singletons. Material for sequencing was peripheral blood. These receptors were taken from a woman between 45 and 65 years old with COVID-19, enrolled during active disease.

The chain carries TRBV3-1 (or the pseudogene TRBV3-2) and TRBJ1-5; a weak D match, TRBD1 (6 bases). Germline V gene lookup returns CDR1 LGHDT and CDR2 YNNKEL (reference sequence). With 5 bases removed from V and 5 bases from J, the gap between germline ends came to 13 bases. This CDR3 spans 14 amino acids. CDR3 DNA sequence: TGTGCCAGCAGCTTAACATCAGGGGATCAGCCCCAGCATTTT. It specifies CASSLTSGDQPQHF.

The rearrangement uses TRBV28 and TRBJ1-3; unclear D gene. V dropped 11 bases and J dropped 0 bases, with 20 bases sitting between them. CDR1 MDHEN and CDR2 SYDVKM come from the germline V gene. The CDR3 loop spans 16 amino acids. The CDR3 DNA reads as TGTGCCTCACGGGGTCAGGAGGAACACTCTGGAAACACCATATATTTT. This gives the protein CASRGQEEHSGNTIYF.

The V gene is TRBV27, the J gene TRBJ1-2; 12 bases agree with TRBD1. The germline gives CDR1 MNHEY, CDR2 SMNVEV (reference sequence). V was pared by 6 bases and J by 8 bases, with 10 bases of the junction left unmatched. The CDR3 is made up of 15 amino acids. The CDR3 spells CASSPLRDRGRGYTF. DNA of the CDR3: TGTGCCAGCAGCCCCCTCCGGGACAGGGGGCGCGGCTACACCTTC.

The V gene is TRBV11-2, the J gene TRBJ1-1, with 9 bases aligning to TRBD1. The CDR3 totals 15 residues. V gave up 5 bases and J gave up 4 bases; unmatched junction bases: 8. Germline-derived CDR1 and CDR2 are SGHAT and FQNNGV. The CDR3 sequence: CASSPETGGGTEAFF. CDR3 nucleotide sequence: TGTGCCAGCAGCCCAGAGACAGGGGGGGGCACTGAAGCTTTCTTT.

The rearrangement joins TRBV6-5 to TRBJ2-5, with 10 nucleotides matching TRBD1. The V gene end was trimmed by 6 bases and the J gene end by 5 bases; junction bases not matched to a gene: 6. The CDR3 is 14 amino acids. Germline V gives CDR1 MNHEY, CDR2 SVGAGI. CDR3 sequence: CASRMTGGAETQYF. CDR3 coding DNA: TGTGCCAGCAGAATGACAGGGGGCGCCGAGACCCAGTACTTC.

The V call is TRBV9, the J call TRBJ1-4; 7 nucleotides match TRBD1. With V trimmed by 4 bases and J by 4 bases, 7 bases remained unmatched. The CDR3 totals 15 residues. CDR1 and CDR2 (germline): SGDLS, YYNGEE. The CDR3 DNA follows: TGTGCCAGCAGCTTTGGGACAGCCGTTAATGAAAAACTGTTTTTT. This encodes CASSFGTAVNEKLFF.

The chain employs TRBV27 and TRBJ2-7; 10 positions agree with TRBD1. The CDR3 runs to 14 residues. The V gene end was trimmed by 6 bases and the J gene end by 5 bases; junction bases not matched to a gene: 7. Per the germline V gene, CDR1 is MNHEY and CDR2 is SMNVEV (reference sequence). The CDR3 DNA follows: TGTGCCAGCAGATTCCGACAGGGGGCAAACGAGCAGTACTTC. Protein: CASRFRQGANEQYF.

The chain joins TRBV20-1 to TRBJ1-4; D not resolved. There are 11 residues in the CDR3. Trimming left V 6 bases short and J 5 bases short, with 7 bases between. CDR1 is DFQATT, CDR2 SNEGSKA, per germline (reference sequence). The CDR3 sequence: CSAGRNEKLFF. The CDR3 coding sequence is TGCAGTGCAGGGAGGAATGAAAAACTGTTTTTT.

This clone occurred once. The chain has TRBV6-5 and TRBJ1-4, with 8 nucleotides matching TRBD1. V trimming: 1 base; J trimming: 5 bases; junction bases outside the gene matches: 3. The germline CDR1 and CDR2 sequences are MNHEY and SVGAGI. The CDR3 consists of 15 residues. The CDR3 nucleotides read TGTGCCAGCAGTTACTTCCAGGGGGCCAATGAAAAACTGTTTTTT. Its protein is CASSYFQGANEKLFF.

The chain links TRBV7-9 to TRBJ2-3; TRBD1 agrees at 12 bases. Germline V gene sequence: CDR1 SEHNR, CDR2 FQNEAQ (reference sequence). This CDR3 contains 18 residues. V gave up 4 bases and J gave up 4 bases; unmatched junction bases: 12. CDR3 region: CASSSKRSGTGGSDTQYF. The CDR3 DNA follows: TGTGCCAGCAGCTCGAAACGCTCCGGGACAGGGGGCTCAGATACGCAGTATTTT.

The chain combines TRBV2 with TRBJ2-7; a weak D match, TRBD1 (6 bases). The germline CDR1 and CDR2 sequences are SNHLY and FYNNEI. V was clipped by 5 bases and J by 3 bases, with 14 bases between them. The CDR3 spans 14 residues. The CDR3 sequence: CASSPGQLNYEQYF. The CDR3 bases are TGTGCCAGCAGTCCCGGACAGCTAAACTACGAGCAGTACTTC.

V gene TRBV6-5 combines with J gene TRBJ2-3, with D possibly being TRBD2 (5 bases). The germline gives CDR1 MNHEY, CDR2 SVGAGI. The CDR3 loop spans 15 amino acids. Trimming took 6 bases from V and 3 from J, leaving 16 bases between them. The CDR3 sequence is CASRSRALITDTQYF. CDR3 sequence (DNA): TGTGCCAGCAGATCGAGGGCCCTCATAACAGATACGCAGTATTTT.